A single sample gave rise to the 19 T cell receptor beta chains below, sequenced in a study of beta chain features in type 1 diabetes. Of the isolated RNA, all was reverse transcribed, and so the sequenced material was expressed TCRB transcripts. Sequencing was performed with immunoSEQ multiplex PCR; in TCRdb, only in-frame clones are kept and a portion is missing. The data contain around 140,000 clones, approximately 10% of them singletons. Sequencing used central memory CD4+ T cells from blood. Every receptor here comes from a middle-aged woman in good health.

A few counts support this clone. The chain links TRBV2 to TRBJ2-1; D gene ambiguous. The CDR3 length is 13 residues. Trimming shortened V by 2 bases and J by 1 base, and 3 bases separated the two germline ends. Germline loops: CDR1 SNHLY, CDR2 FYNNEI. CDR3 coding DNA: TGTGCCAGCAGTGAACTTTCCTACAATGAGCAGTTCTTC. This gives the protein CASSELSYNEQFF.

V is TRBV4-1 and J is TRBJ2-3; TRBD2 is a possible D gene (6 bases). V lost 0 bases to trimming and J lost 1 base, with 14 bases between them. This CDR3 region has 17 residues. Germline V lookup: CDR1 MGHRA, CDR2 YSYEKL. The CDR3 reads CASSQDAGGLRTDTQYF. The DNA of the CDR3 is TGCGCCAGCAGCCAAGATGCCGGGGGACTCCGCACAGATACGCAGTATTTT.

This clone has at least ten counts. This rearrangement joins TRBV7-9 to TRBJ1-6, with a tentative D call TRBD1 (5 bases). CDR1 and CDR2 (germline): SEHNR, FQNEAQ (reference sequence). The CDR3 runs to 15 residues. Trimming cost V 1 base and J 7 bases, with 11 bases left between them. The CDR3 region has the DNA TGTGCCAGCAGCTTAGTGGGGGGGGACAATTCACCCCTCCACTTT. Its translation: CASSLVGGDNSPLHF.

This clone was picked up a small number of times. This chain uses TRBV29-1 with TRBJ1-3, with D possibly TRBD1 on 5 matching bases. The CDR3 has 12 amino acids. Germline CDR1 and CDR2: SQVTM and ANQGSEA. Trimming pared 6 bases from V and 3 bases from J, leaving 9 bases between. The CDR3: CSVQGYGNTIYF. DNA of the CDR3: TGCAGCGTCCAGGGCTATGGAAACACCATATATTTT.

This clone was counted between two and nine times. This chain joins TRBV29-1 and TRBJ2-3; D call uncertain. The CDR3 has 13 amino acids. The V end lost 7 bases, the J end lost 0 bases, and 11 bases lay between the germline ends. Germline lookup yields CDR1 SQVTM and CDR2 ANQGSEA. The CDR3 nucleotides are TGCAGCGGGAGCACAAGTAGCACAGATACGCAGTATTTT. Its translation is CSGSTSSTDTQYF.

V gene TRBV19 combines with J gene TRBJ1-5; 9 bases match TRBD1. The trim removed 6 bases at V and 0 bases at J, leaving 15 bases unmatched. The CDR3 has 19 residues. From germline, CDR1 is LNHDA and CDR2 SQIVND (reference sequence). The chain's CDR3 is CASSITSTGGAYSNQPQHF. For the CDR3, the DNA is TGTGCCAGTAGCATCACTTCCACAGGGGGCGCTTATAGCAATCAGCCCCAGCATTTT. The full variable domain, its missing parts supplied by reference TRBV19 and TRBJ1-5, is DGGITQSPKYLFRKEGQNVTLSCEQNLNHDAMYWYRQDPGQGLRLIYYSQIVNDFQKGDIAEGYSVSREKKESFPLTVTSAQKNPTAFYLCASSITSTGGAYSNQPQHFGDGTRLSIL.

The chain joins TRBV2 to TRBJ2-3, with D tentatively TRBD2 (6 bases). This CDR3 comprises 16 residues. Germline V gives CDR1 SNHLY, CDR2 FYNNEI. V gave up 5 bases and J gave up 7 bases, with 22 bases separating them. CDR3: CASSSRERVAANTQYF. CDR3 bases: TGTGCCAGCAGTTCTCGAGAGCGGGTCGCGGCTAATACGCAGTATTTT.

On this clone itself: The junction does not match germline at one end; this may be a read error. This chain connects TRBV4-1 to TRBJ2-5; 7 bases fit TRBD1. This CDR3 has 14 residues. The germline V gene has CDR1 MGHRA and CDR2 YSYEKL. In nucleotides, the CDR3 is TGCGCCAGCAGCCAGACAGGGCCTCAAGGGACCCAGTACTTC. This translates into CASSQTGPQGTQYF.

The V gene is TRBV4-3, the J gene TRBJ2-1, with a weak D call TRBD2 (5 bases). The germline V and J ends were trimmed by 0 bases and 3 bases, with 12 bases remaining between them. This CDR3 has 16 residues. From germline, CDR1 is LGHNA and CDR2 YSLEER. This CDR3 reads CASSQEVYRDYNEQFF. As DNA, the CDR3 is TGCGCCAGCAGCCAAGAGGTTTACCGGGACTACAATGAGCAGTTCTTC.

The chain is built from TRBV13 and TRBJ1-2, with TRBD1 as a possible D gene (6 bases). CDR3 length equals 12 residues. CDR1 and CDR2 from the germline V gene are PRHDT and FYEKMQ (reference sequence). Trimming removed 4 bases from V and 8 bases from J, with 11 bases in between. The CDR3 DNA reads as TGTGCCAGCAGCTCACAGGGTTTCGGCTACACCTTC. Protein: CASSSQGFGYTF.

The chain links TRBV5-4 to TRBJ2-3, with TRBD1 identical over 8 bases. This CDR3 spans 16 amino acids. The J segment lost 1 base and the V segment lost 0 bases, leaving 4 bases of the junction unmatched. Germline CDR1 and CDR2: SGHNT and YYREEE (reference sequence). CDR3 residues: CASSLGPGQGTDTQYF. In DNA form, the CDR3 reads TGTGCCAGCAGCTTGGGACCGGGACAGGGCACAGATACGCAGTATTTT.

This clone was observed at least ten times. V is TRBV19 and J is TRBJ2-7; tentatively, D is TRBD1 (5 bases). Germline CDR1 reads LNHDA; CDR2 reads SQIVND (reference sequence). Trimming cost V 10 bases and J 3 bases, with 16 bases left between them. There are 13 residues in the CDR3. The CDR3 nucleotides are TGTGCCACCATGGGGCCGGGTTACTACGAGCAGTACTTC. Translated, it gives CATMGPGYYEQYF.

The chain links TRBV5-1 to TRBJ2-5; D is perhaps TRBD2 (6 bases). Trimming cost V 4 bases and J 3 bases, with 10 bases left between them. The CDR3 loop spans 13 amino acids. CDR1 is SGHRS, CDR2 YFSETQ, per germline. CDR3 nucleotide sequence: TGCGCCAGCAGCCTGCGGGGTGAAGAGACCCAGTACTTC. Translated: CASSLRGEETQYF.

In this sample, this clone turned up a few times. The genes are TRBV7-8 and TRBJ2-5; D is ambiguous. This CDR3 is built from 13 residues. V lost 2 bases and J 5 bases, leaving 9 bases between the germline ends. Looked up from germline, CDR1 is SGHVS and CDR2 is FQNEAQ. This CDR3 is CASSLTFGETQYF. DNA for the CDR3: TGTGCCAGCAGCTTAACTTTTGGTGAGACCCAGTACTTC.

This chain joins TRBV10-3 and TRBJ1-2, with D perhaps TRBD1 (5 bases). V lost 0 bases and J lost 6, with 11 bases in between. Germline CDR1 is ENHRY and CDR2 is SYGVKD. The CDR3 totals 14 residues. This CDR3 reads CAISESGQGDGYTF. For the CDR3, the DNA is TGTGCCATCAGTGAGTCAGGGCAGGGCGATGGCTACACCTTC.

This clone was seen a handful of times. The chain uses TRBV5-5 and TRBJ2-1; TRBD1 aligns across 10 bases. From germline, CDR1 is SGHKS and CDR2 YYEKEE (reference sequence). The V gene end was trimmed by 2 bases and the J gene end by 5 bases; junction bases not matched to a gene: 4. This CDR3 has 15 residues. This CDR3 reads CASSFGQGVDNEQFF. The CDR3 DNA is TGTGCCAGCAGCTTTGGACAGGGGGTCGACAATGAGCAGTTCTTC.

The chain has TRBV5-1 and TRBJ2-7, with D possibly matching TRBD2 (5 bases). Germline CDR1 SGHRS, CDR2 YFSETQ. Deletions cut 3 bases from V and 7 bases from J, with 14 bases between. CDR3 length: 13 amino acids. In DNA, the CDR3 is TGCGCCAGCAGCTCTCCCGGGGTGAGAGAGCAGTACTTC. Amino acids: CASSSPGVREQYF.

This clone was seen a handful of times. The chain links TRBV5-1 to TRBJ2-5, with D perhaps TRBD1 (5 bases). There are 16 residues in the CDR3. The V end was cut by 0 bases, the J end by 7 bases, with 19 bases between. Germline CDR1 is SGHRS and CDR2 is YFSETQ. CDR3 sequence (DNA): TGCGCCAGCAGCTTGGGACCTCAGGGTTCGCAGGGGACCCAGTACTTC. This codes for CASSLGPQGSQGTQYF.

Written as DNA, the CDR3 is TGTGCCAGTAGTATCCAGGGCGATAATCAGCCCCAGCATTTT. The encoded protein is CASSIQGDNQPQHF. This chain connects TRBV19 to TRBJ1-5; possible D gene TRBD1, 5 bases. CDR1 is LNHDA, CDR2 SQIVND, per germline (reference sequence). This CDR3 spans 14 amino acids. Deletions cut 3 bases from V and 4 bases from J, with 10 bases between. Drawing the rest from reference TRBV19 and TRBJ1-5, the complete variable domain is DGGITQSPKYLFRKEGQNVTLSCEQNLNHDAMYWYRQDPGQGLRLIYYSQIVNDFQKGDIAEGYSVSREKKESFPLTVTSAQKNPTAFYLCASSIQGDNQPQHFGDGTRLSIL.